The source of this T cell receptor beta chain is a study of CXCR3-negative and CXCR3-positive naive CD8 T cells. Study-wide background: Sequencing gave roughly 130 million TRB reads overall, about 1.5 +/- 0.3 million per library. General study points: TRBV-TRBJ usage was similar across naive CXCR3 subsets but distinct in memory cells. In CXCR3-positive naive cells, the TRB CDR3s were more hydrophobic than in CXCR3-negative naive cells.

UMI labels and 5' RACE were used to prepare the TRB cDNA libraries. TCRdb re-called the 5' RACE reads and gives one entry per CDR3 protein, without DNA. This listing includes around 88,000 distinct CDR3 sequences. This CDR3 is built from 19 residues. To note about this clonotype: Its antigen is unknown.

J is TRBJ1-5 and V is TRBV23-1; TCRdb's D call of TRBD1 is untestable without DNA. TRBV23-1 carries the ORF label, with uncertain function. This clonotype originated in a human donor in good health. Some clones in this sample may be carry-over from other donors' samples. The sample comprised naive CXCR3+ CD8+ T cells from blood. The subset was: CD45RO-CCR7+CD27+CD95- naive CD8+ T cells expressing CXCR3 (TNR3+). Here the CDR3 reads CASSQTPPCRRRNNQPQHF.